The clone carrying this T cell receptor beta chain was seen at least ten times. The authors built TCR beta libraries using iRepertoire HTBI primers and Arm-PCR of CDR3 regions. From the multiplex PCR reads, TCRdb called clonotypes with MiXCR, one entry per CDR3 protein. Among 300,000 to 400,000 distinct CDR3 sequences, 15% to 20% were seen once, and the ten largest hold 29%. The source of the sample is a study of regulatory T cells in long-lasting Graves disease. Specified time point: persistent/refractory GD, antithyroid drugs over 5 years with positive TRAb. Generation of the TCR library employed RNA extracted from PBMCs. This CDR3 is 16 amino acids long. Trimming cost V 2 bases and J 4 bases; bases outside gene matches: 11. Germline V gene lookup returns CDR1 SGHAT and CDR2 FQNNGV.

V gene TRBV11-2 combines with J gene TRBJ2-7; 7 nucleotides match TRBD2. The source is a female donor with Graves disease. The material sequenced was peripheral blood mononuclear cells (PBMCs), taken when the disease was refractory, from a patient treated with antithyroid drugs. CDR3 coding DNA: TGTGCCAGCAGCTTATCCCGGTCTAGCGGAACGTACGAGCAGTACTTC. This translates into CASSLSRSSGTYEQYF.